This paragraph reports one T cell receptor (beta chain). Its antigen remains unidentified. The CDR3 covers 15 residues. Per the germline V gene, CDR1 is ENHRY and CDR2 is SYGVKD. Trimming cost V 0 bases and J 4 bases, with 13 bases left between them. The record originates from a study of human T cells and chemical hapten exposure. Across the study: From small differences in pooled library volume came most of the variation in per-sample TCR yields.

The library gave individual cDNA molecules unique molecular identifiers. TCRdb called the RACE reads again in MiXCR, with one record for every CDR3 protein. The repertoire holds about 340,000 distinct CDR3 sequences, with under 8% as singletons. Regarding the study as a whole: There was alopecia in the donors, so their immune response may differ from that of healthy people.

The time point: patch test 1, 2 weeks after DPC sensitization. The treatment denotes: therapeutic diphenylcyclopropenone sensitization with weekly scalp DPC. This clonotype originated in a woman between 18 and 29 years old with alopecia areata. Some clones in this sample may be carry-over from other donors' samples. This material consisted of whole blood, taken in connection with sensitization to the hapten diphenylcyclopropenone (DPC). The chain links TRBV10-3 to TRBJ2-7; a possible D gene is TRBD1 (6 bases). The CDR3 region is CAISESQGTHYEQYF. CDR3 nucleotides: TGTGCCATCAGTGAGTCGCAGGGGACCCATTACGAGCAGTACTTC.